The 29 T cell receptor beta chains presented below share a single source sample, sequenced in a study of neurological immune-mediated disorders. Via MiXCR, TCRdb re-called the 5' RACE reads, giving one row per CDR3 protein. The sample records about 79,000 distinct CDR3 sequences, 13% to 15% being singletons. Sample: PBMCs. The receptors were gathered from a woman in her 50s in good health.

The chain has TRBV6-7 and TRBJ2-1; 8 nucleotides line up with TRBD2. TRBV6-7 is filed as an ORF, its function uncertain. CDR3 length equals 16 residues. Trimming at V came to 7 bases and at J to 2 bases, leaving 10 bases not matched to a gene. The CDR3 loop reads CASNHRGGAAYNEQFF. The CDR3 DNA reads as TGTGCCAGCAACCACCGGGGGGGGGCCGCCTACAATGAGCAGTTCTTC.

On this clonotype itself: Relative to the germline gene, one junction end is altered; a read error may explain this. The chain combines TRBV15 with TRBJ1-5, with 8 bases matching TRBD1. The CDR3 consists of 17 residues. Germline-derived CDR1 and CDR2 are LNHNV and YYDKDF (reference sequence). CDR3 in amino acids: CVTSRDVGQVYTQPQHF. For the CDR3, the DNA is TGTGTCACCAGCAGAGATGTGGGACAGGTTTACACTCAGCCCCAGCATTTT. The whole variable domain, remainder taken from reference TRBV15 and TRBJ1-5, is DAMVIQNPRYQVTQFGKPVTLSCSQTLNHNVMYWYQQKSSQAPKLLFHYYDKDFNNEADTPDNFQSRRPNTSFCFLDIRSPGLGDTAMYLCVTSRDVGQVYTQPQHFGDGTRLSIL.

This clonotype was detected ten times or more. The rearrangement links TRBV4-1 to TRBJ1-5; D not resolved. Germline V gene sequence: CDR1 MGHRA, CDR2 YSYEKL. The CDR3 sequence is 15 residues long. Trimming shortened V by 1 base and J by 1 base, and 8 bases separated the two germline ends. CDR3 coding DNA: TGCGCCAGCAGCCAAGCAAGAACAAGCAATCAGCCCCAGCATTTT. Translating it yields CASSQARTSNQPQHF.

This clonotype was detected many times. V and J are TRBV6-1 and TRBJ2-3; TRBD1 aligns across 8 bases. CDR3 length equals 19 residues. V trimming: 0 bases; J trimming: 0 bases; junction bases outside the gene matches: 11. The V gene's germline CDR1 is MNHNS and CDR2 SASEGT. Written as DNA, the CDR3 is TGTGCCAGCAGTGAAGCATTAATTGGACAGGGAATTAGCACAGATACGCAGTATTTT. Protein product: CASSEALIGQGISTDTQYF.

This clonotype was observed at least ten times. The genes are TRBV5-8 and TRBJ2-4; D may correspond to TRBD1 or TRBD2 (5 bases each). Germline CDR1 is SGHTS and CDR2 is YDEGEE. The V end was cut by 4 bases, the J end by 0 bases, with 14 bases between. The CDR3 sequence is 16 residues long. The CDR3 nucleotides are TGTGCCAGCAGCCCGGGGCAGACCCTAGCCAAAAACATTCAGTACTTC. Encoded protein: CASSPGQTLAKNIQYF.

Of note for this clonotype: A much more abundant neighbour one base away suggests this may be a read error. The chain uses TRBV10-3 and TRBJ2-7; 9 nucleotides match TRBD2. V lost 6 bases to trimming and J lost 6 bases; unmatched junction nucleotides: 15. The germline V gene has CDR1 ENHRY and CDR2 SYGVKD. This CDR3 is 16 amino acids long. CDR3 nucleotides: TGTGCCATCAGGGTAAATCTAGCGGGGAGGCTAAGCGAGCAGTACTTC. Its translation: CAIRVNLAGRLSEQYF.

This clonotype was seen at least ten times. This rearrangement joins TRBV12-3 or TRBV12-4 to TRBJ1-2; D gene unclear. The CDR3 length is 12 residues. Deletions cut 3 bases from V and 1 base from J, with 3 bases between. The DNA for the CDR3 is TGTGCCAGCAGTTTTTATAACTATGGCTACACCTTC. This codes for CASSFYNYGYTF.

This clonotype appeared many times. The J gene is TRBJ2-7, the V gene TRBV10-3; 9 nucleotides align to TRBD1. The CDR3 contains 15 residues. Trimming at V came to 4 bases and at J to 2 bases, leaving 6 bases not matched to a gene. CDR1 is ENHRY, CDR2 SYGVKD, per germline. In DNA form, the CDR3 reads TGTGCCATCAGTGGACCGGGACAGGGTGCCTACGAGCAGTACTTC. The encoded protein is CAISGPGQGAYEQYF.

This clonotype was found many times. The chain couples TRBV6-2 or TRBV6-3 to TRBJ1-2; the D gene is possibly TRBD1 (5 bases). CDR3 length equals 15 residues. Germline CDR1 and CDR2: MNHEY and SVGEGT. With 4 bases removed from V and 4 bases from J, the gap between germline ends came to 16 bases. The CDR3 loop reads CASSSGGIRSYGYTF. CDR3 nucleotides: TGTGCCAGCAGTTCGGGGGGGATACGTAGCTATGGCTACACCTTC.

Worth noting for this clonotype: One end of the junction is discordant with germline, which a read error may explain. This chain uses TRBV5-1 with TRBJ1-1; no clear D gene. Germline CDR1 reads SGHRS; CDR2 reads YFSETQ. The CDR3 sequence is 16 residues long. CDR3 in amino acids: CASSPDSVPWGTEAFF. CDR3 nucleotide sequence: TGCGCAAGCAGCCCCGACTCAGTCCCTTGGGGCACTGAAGCTTTCTTT. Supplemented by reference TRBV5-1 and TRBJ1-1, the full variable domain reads KAGVTQTPRYLIKTRGQQVTLSCSPISGHRSVSWYQQTPGQGLQFLFEYFSETQRNKGNFPGRFSGRQFSNSRSEMNVSTLELGDSALYLCASSPDSVPWGTEAFFGQGTRLTVV.

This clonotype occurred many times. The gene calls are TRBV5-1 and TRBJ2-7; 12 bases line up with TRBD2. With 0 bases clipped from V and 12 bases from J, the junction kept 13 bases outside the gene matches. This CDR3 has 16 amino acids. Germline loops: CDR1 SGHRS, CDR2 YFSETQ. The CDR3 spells CASSLDVTSGGRESYF. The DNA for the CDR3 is TGCGCCAGCAGCTTGGATGTGACTAGCGGGGGCAGGGAGTCGTACTTC.

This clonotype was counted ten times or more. The CDR3 spells CATSRQGAGQPQHF. The CDR3 coding sequence is TGTGCCACCAGCAGGCAGGGGGCCGGTCAGCCCCAGCATTTT. This chain joins TRBV15 and TRBJ1-5, with 8 bases fitting TRBD1. The CDR3 is 14 residues long. Trimming removed 3 bases from V and 6 bases from J; junction bases left unmatched: 4. The germline CDR1 and CDR2 sequences are LNHNV and YYDKDF (reference sequence).

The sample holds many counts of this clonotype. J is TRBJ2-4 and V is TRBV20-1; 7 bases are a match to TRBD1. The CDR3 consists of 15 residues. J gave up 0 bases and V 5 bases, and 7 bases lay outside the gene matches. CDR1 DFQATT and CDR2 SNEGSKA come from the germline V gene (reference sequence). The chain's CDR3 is CSASTGALAKNIQYF. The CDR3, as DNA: TGCAGTGCTTCAACAGGGGCCCTAGCCAAAAACATTCAGTACTTC.

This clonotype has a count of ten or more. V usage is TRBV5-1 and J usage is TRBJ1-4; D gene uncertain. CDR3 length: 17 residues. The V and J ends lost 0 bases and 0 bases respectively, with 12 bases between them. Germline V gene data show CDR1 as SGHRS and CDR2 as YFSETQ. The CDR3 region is CASSLAQDPATNEKLFF. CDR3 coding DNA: TGCGCCAGCAGCTTGGCTCAGGACCCTGCAACTAATGAAAAACTGTTTTTT.

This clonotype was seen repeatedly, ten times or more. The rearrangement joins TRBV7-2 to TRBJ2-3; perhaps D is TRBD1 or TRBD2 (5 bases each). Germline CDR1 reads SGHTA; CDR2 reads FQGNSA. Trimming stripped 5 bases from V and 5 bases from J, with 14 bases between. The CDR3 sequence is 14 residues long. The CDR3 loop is CASSPSLGGDTQYF. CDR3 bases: TGTGCCAGCAGCCCCTCGCTTGGGGGAGATACGCAGTATTTT. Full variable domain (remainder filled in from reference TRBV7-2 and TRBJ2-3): GAGVSQSPSNKVTEKGKDVELRCDPISGHTALYWYRQSLGQGLEFLIYFQGNSAPDKSGLPSDRFSAERTGGSVSTLTIQRTQQEDSAVYLCASSPSLGGDTQYFGPGTRLTVL.

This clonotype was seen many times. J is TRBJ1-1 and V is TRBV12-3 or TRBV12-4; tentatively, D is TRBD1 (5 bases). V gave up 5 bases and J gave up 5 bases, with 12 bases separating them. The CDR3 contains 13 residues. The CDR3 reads CASSGLQGTEAFF. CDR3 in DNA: TGTGCCAGCAGTGGACTTCAGGGTACTGAAGCTTTCTTT.

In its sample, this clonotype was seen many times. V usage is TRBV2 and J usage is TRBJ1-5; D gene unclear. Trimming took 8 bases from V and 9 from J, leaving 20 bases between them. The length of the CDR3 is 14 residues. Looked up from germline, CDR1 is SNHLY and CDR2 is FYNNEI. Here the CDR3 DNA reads TGTGCCAGCGTACCCGACCGGTCAGTCTTGCCCCAGCATTTT. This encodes CASVPDRSVLPQHF.

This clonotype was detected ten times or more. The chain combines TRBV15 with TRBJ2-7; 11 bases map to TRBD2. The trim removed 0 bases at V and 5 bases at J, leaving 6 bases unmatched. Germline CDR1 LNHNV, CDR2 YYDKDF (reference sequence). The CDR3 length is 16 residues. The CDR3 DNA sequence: TGTGCCACCAGCAGAGATAGGCTAGCGGGAGGTAACGAGCAGTACTTC. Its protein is CATSRDRLAGGNEQYF.

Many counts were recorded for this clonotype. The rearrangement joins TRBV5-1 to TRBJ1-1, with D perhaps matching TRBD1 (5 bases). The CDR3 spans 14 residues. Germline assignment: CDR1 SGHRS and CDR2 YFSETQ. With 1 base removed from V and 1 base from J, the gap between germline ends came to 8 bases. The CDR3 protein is CASSLRTGNTEAFF. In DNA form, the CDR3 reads TGCGCCAGCAGCTTGAGAACAGGGAACACTGAAGCTTTCTTT.

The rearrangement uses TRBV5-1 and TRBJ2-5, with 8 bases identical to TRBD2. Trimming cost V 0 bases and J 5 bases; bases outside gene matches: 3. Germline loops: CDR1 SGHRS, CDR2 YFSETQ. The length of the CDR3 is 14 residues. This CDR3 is CASSLGTSRETQYF. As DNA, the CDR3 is TGCGCCAGCAGCTTGGGGACTAGCCGGGAGACCCAGTACTTC.

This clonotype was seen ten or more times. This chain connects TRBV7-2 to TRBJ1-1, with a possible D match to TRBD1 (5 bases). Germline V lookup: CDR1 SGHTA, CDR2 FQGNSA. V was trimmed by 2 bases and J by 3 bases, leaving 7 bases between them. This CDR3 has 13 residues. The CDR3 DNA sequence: TGTGCCAGCAGCTTATTCAGGGACACTGAAGCTTTCTTT. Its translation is CASSLFRDTEAFF.

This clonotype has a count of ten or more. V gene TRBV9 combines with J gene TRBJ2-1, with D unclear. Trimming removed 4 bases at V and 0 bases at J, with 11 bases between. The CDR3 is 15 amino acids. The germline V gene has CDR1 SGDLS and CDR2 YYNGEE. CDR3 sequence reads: CASSQTSNSYNEQFF. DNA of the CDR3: TGTGCCAGCAGCCAAACGAGCAACTCCTACAATGAGCAGTTCTTC.

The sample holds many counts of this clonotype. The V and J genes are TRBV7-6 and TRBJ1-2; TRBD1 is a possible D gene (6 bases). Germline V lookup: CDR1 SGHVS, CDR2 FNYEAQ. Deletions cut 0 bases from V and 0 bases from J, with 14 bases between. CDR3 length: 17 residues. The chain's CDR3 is CASSLAQGSPANYGYTF. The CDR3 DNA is TGTGCCAGCAGCTTAGCACAGGGTAGTCCTGCTAACTATGGCTACACCTTC.

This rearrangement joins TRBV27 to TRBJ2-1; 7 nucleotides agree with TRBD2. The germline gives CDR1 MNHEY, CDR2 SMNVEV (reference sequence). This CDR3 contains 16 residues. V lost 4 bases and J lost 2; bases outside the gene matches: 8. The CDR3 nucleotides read TGTGCCAGCAGTTCCCGGCGGGAGTCCACCTACAATGAGCAGTTCTTC. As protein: CASSSRRESTYNEQFF.

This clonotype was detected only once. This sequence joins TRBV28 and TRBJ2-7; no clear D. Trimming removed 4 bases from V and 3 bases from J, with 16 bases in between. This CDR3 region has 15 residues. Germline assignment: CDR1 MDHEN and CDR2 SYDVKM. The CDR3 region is CASSSPPLAVYEQYF. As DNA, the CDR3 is TGTGCCAGCAGTTCTCCCCCCCTGGCGGTCTACGAGCAGTACTTC.

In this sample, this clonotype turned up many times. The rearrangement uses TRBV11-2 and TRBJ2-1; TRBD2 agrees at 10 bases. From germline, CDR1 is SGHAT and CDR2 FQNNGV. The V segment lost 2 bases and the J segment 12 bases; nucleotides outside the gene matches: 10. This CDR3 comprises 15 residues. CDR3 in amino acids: CASSLRASGSRGQFF. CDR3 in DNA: TGTGCCAGCAGCTTAAGGGCTAGCGGGAGCCGGGGGCAGTTCTTC.

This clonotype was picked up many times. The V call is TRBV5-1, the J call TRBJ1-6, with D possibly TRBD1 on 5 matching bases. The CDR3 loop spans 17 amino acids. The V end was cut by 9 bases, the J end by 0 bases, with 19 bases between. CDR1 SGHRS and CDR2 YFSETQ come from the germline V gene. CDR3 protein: CATQPGPAGSYNSPLHF. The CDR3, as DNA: TGCGCCACCCAACCGGGGCCAGCGGGCTCCTATAATTCACCCCTCCACTTT.

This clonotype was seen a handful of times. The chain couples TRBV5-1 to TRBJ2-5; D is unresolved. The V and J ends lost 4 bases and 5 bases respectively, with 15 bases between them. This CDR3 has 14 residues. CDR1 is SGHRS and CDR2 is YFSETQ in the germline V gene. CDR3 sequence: CASSLDPSEETQYF. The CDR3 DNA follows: TGCGCCAGCAGCCTGGATCCCTCCGAGGAGACCCAGTACTTC.

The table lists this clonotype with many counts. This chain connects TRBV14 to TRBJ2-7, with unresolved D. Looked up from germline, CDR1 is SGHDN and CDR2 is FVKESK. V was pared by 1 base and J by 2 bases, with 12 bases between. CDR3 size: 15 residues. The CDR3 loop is CASSQGFVGPYEQYF. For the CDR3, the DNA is TGTGCCAGCAGCCAAGGCTTTGTTGGGCCCTACGAGCAGTACTTC.